The 12 T cell receptor beta chains presented below share a single source sample, sequenced in a study of spatial heterogeneity in lung cancer. Stated time point: sample taken at primary tumor resection. Whole RNA obtained from tumor, nontumor lung or frozen PBMC underwent sequencing without sorting. One entry per CDR3 protein, called by TCRdb with MiXCR from the 5' RACE reads. This table has under 100,000 distinct CDR3 sequences, under 9% appearing once. The sequencing here drew on PBMCs, taken at surgery. All receptors come from a male donor with early-stage non-small cell lung cancer.

The chain couples TRBV6-5 to TRBJ2-3; 10 positions match TRBD2. The germline V gene encodes CDR1 MNHEY and CDR2 SVGAGI. V dropped 7 bases and J dropped 4; count of bases not matched to a gene: 5. CDR3 length: 14 residues. As DNA, the CDR3 is TGTGCCAGCACGCCTAGCGGGGGCCCAGATACGCAGTATTTT. Protein sequence: CASTPSGGPDTQYF.

The chain couples TRBV4-2 to TRBJ2-1; no reliable D call. Trimming shortened V by 0 bases and J by 5 bases, and 14 bases separated the two germline ends. The CDR3 is 16 residues long. Germline CDR1 is LGHNA and CDR2 is YNFKEQ. The CDR3 region has the DNA TGTGCCAGCAGCCAAGAATTAAGGACGGCTAACAATGAGCAGTTCTTC. Residues: CASSQELRTANNEQFF.

The chain recombines TRBV7-8 with TRBJ1-1; possibly TRBD1 for D (5 bases). In germline, CDR1 is SGHVS, CDR2 FQNEAQ. V gave up 0 bases and J gave up 5 bases, with 16 bases separating them. The CDR3 sequence is 16 residues long. Written as DNA, the CDR3 is TGTGCCAGCAGCTTAGCGACGGAGGGCAGGGAGACTGAAGCTTTCTTT. Its protein is CASSLATEGRETEAFF.

This clonotype has a handful of counts. The chain is built from TRBV6-6 and TRBJ1-1, with D maybe TRBD1 (5 bases). The germline V gene has CDR1 MNHNY and CDR2 SVGAGI (reference sequence). CDR3 length: 13 amino acids. Trimming left V 4 bases short and J 9 bases short, with 15 bases between. CDR3 coding DNA: TGTGCCAGCAGTTCCCCACAGGTAGCACAAGCTTTCTTT. Its protein is CASSSPQVAQAFF.

This clonotype was picked up many times. The rearrangement uses TRBV9 and TRBJ2-7; 8 nucleotides align to TRBD1. After removal of 3 bases from V and 8 bases from J, the junction contained 7 bases not matched to a gene. CDR1 and CDR2 from the germline V gene are SGDLS and YYNGEE. The CDR3 runs 13 residues. The CDR3 loop is CASSGGTGGKQYF. The CDR3 bases are TGTGCCAGCAGCGGAGGGACAGGAGGAAAGCAGTACTTC. The full variable domain, its missing parts supplied by reference TRBV9 and TRBJ2-7, is DSGVTQTPKHLITATGQRVTLRCSPRSGDLSVYWYQQSLDQGLQFLIQYYNGEERAKGNILERFSAQQFPDLHSELNLSSLELGDSALYFCASSGGTGGKQYFGPGTRLTVT.

The chain employs TRBV28 and TRBJ2-7; D gene uncertain. Trimming left V 1 base short and J 6 bases short, with 4 bases between. This CDR3 is built from 11 residues. CDR1 is MDHEN and CDR2 is SYDVKM in the germline V gene. In DNA, the CDR3 is TGTGCCAGCAGTTTATCTCTCGAGCAGTACTTC. As protein: CASSLSLEQYF. Complete variable domain (other parts from reference TRBV28 and TRBJ2-7): DVKVTQSSRYLVKRTGEKVFLECVQDMDHENMFWYRQDPGLGLRLIYFSYDVKMKEKGDIPEGYSVSREKKERFSLILESASTNQTSMYLCASSLSLEQYFGPGTRLTVT.

On this clonotype: The junction departs from germline at one end; a sequencing error may be responsible. The chain is built from TRBV30 and TRBJ2-3; 10 bases agree with TRBD2. The CDR3 runs to 13 residues. The germline gives CDR1 GTSNPN, CDR2 SVGIG (reference sequence). This chain's CDR3 is CAGSGGGSDTQYF. Written as DNA, the CDR3 is TGTGCCGGGAGCGGGGGGGGGTCAGATACGCAGTATTTT. The whole variable domain, remainder taken from reference TRBV30 and TRBJ2-3, is SQTIHQWPATLVQPVGSPLSLECTVEGTSNPNLYWYRQAAGRGLQLLFYSVGIGQISSEVPQNLSASRPQDRQFILSSKKLLLSDSGFYLCAGSGGGSDTQYFGPGTRLTVL.

This clonotype was counted at least ten times. V gene TRBV7-9 combines with J gene TRBJ2-6; no clear D gene. Germline V gene data show CDR1 as SEHNR and CDR2 as FQNEAQ (reference sequence). V shed 0 bases and J shed 4 bases, with 4 bases lying between them. The CDR3 covers 14 residues. This chain's CDR3 is CASSLAQGANVLTF. The CDR3 nucleotides are TGTGCCAGCAGCTTAGCGCAGGGGGCCAACGTCCTGACTTTC.

This clonotype appeared many times. The V call is TRBV7-8, the J call TRBJ2-2; D possibly uses TRBD1 or TRBD2 (5 bases each). The germline CDR1 and CDR2 sequences are SGHVS and FQNEAQ. The V gene lost 1 base and the J gene lost 2 bases, with 11 bases spanning the gap. The CDR3 length is 16 residues. The DNA for the CDR3 is TGTGCCAGCAGCTTAGGGGGGAGTGGCAACACCGGGGAGCTGTTTTTT. This translates into CASSLGGSGNTGELFF. Supplemented by reference TRBV7-8 and TRBJ2-2, the full variable domain reads GAGVSQSPRYKVAKRGQDVALRCDPISGHVSLFWYQQALGQGPEFLTYFQNEAQLDKSGLPSDRFFAERPEGSVSTLKIQRTQQEDSAVYLCASSLGGSGNTGELFFGEGSRLTVL.

J is TRBJ2-7 and V is TRBV9; tentative D call: TRBD1 (5 bases). This CDR3 is built from 15 residues. Germline loops: CDR1 SGDLS, CDR2 YYNGEE. V was shortened by 0 bases and J by 2 bases, with 12 bases between the two germline ends. The CDR3 DNA follows: TGTGCCAGCAGCGTAGGGAGACAGCCGACCTACGAGCAGTACTTC. This translates into CASSVGRQPTYEQYF.

This clonotype has more than one count but fewer than ten. The junction departs from the called germline gene at one end, perhaps through a read error. The chain has TRBV3-1 and TRBJ1-2, with a tentative D call TRBD1 (6 bases). CDR1 is LGHDT and CDR2 is YNNKEL in the germline V gene (reference sequence). This CDR3 comprises 16 residues. CDR3 protein: CARSQGGPWTEAGYTF. In DNA form, the CDR3 reads TGTGCCAGAAGCCAAGGCGGGCCCTGGACAGAAGCAGGCTACACCTTC.

V usage is TRBV7-9 and J usage is TRBJ2-4; D is perhaps TRBD1 or TRBD2 (5 bases each). Germline V gives CDR1 SEHNR, CDR2 FQNEAQ (reference sequence). The CDR3 covers 13 residues. The V end lost 2 bases, the J end lost 6 bases, and 8 bases lay between the germline ends. CDR3 residues: CASSLSRGNIQYF. The CDR3 DNA follows: TGTGCCAGCAGCTTATCGAGGGGAAACATTCAGTACTTC.